This T cell receptor (beta chain) was identified during a study of blood T cell repertoires in COVID-19. Study-wide context: Specimens from acute and convalescent COVID-19 originated in the United States, Italy and Spain. T cells, B-cell-depleted T cells, or PBMCs provided the cDNA or gDNA that served as material.

TCRdb's copy holds only in-frame clones and misses some; the assay was immunoSEQ multiplex PCR. The data contain over 600,000 clones, approximately 90% of them seen just once; the ten biggest clones take up roughly 0.25%. The CDR3 is made up of 12 amino acids. V lost 4 bases and J 6 bases, leaving 9 bases between the germline ends. CDR1 is SGHRS, CDR2 YFSETQ, per germline. The sequence was collected from a young woman with acute or convalescent COVID-19. Sequenced material: peripheral blood. The chain is built from TRBV5-1 and TRBJ2-3, with D possibly being TRBD2 (6 bases). As DNA, the CDR3 is TGCGCCAGCAGCCCTGGGGGGGATACGCAGTATTTT. This gives the protein CASSPGGDTQYF.